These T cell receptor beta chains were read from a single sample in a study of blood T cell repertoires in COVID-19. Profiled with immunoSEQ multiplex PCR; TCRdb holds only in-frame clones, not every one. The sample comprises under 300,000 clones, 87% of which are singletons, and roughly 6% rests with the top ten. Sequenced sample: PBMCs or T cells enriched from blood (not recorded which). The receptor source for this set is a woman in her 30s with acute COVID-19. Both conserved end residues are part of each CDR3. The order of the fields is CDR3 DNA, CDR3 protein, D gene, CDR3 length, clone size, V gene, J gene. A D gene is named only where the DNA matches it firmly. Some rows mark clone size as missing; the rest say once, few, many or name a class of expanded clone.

CDR3 DNA: TGTGCCAGTAGCCGAGACAGGGACAATCAGCCCCAGCATTTT
CDR3 protein: CASSRDRDNQPQHF
D gene: TRBD1
CDR3 length: 14
clone size: NA
V gene: TRBV19
J gene: TRBJ1-5

CDR3 DNA: TGTGCCAGCAGCGCGGGACTCTCTGGAAACACCATATATTTT
CDR3 protein: CASSAGLSGNTIYF
D gene: NA
CDR3 length: 14
clone size: NA
V gene: TRBV7-3
J gene: TRBJ1-3

CDR3 DNA: TGTGCCAGCAGCCAGGACAGGGTGAACACTGAAGCTTTCTTT
CDR3 protein: CASSQDRVNTEAFF
D gene: TRBD1
CDR3 length: 14
clone size: NA
V gene: TRBV3-1/TRBV3-2
J gene: TRBJ1-1

CDR3 DNA: TGTGCCAGCAGTTTAGGAGGCCGGAGCAGTGGCACAGATACGCAGTATTTT
CDR3 protein: CASSLGGRSSGTDTQYF
D gene: NA
CDR3 length: 17
clone size: NA
V gene: TRBV27
J gene: TRBJ2-3

CDR3 DNA: TGTGCCAGTTGGTTTCCGAGCTGGAGGCAGTATTTT
CDR3 protein: CASWFPSWRQYF
D gene: NA
CDR3 length: 12
clone size: NA
V gene: TRBV19
J gene: TRBJ2-3

CDR3 DNA: TGTGCCAGCAGCGTAAACCTAGCGGCTGATACGCAGTATTTT
CDR3 protein: CASSVNLAADTQYF
D gene: TRBD2
CDR3 length: 14
clone size: NA
V gene: TRBV9
J gene: TRBJ2-3

CDR3 DNA: TGTGCCAGCTCACCACGCGGGGGGCGATACAACAATGAGCAGTTCTTC
CDR3 protein: CASSPRGGRYNNEQFF
D gene: TRBD2
CDR3 length: 16
clone size: once
V gene: TRBV18
J gene: TRBJ2-1

CDR3 DNA: TGTGCCAGCAGCTCTCTAGCGGGGTCCTACAATGAGCAGTTCTTC
CDR3 protein: CASSSLAGSYNEQFF
D gene: TRBD2
CDR3 length: 15
clone size: once
V gene: TRBV5-4
J gene: TRBJ2-1

CDR3 DNA: TGTGCCAGCTCACCTGGGACAGCGCGGACTGGAAACACCATATATTTT
CDR3 protein: CASSPGTARTGNTIYF
D gene: TRBD1
CDR3 length: 16
clone size: NA
V gene: TRBV18
J gene: TRBJ1-3

CDR3 DNA: TGTGCCAGCAGCTTTCAGGGGCAGCGGGATACGCAGTATTTT
CDR3 protein: CASSFQGQRDTQYF
D gene: NA
CDR3 length: 14
clone size: NA
V gene: TRBV7-9
J gene: TRBJ2-3

CDR3 DNA: TGTGCCAGCAGCCCGGGACTAGCGGCCCTGGGGCCCGATGAGCAGTTCTTC
CDR3 protein: CASSPGLAALGPDEQFF
D gene: TRBD2
CDR3 length: 17
clone size: NA
V gene: TRBV7-9
J gene: TRBJ2-1

CDR3 DNA: TGTGCCAGCAGCCCTGGTTTGAGGGGGCACGAGCAGTACTTC
CDR3 protein: CASSPGLRGHEQYF
D gene: TRBD1
CDR3 length: 14
clone size: NA
V gene: TRBV5-4
J gene: TRBJ2-7

CDR3 DNA: TGTGCCAGCAGTTACTCGTACAGGGGGTACGAGCAGTACTTC
CDR3 protein: CASSYSYRGYEQYF
D gene: TRBD1
CDR3 length: 14
clone size: NA
V gene: TRBV6-5
J gene: TRBJ2-7

CDR3 DNA: TGTGCCAGCAGTTACAGCGGGTACTACGAGCAGTACTTC
CDR3 protein: CASSYSGYYEQYF
D gene: NA
CDR3 length: 13
clone size: NA
V gene: TRBV6-5
J gene: TRBJ2-7

CDR3 DNA: TGTGCCAGCAGCCAAGACTTGCGGCGGGAGCAGTTCTTC
CDR3 protein: CASSQDLRREQFF
D gene: NA
CDR3 length: 13
clone size: few
V gene: TRBV3-1/TRBV3-2
J gene: TRBJ2-1

CDR3 DNA: TGTGCCAGTTCTCAAGGGAGGAGGACCCAGTACTTC
CDR3 protein: CASSQGRRTQYF
D gene: NA
CDR3 length: 12
clone size: once
V gene: TRBV19
J gene: TRBJ2-5

CDR3 DNA: TGTGCCAGCAGTATCCGGGACAGGACCTACGAGCAGTACTTC
CDR3 protein: CASSIRDRTYEQYF
D gene: TRBD1
CDR3 length: 14
clone size: once
V gene: TRBV11-2
J gene: TRBJ2-7

CDR3 DNA: TGTGCCAGCAGCCAAGTTCCCGGGGTTACTGAAGCTTTCTTT
CDR3 protein: CASSQVPGVTEAFF
D gene: NA
CDR3 length: 14
clone size: NA
V gene: TRBV3-1/TRBV3-2
J gene: TRBJ1-1

CDR3 DNA: TGTGCCAGCTCCTCGGGAGTTCCATCCTACGAGCAGTACTTC
CDR3 protein: CASSSGVPSYEQYF
D gene: NA
CDR3 length: 14
clone size: NA
V gene: TRBV18
J gene: TRBJ2-7

CDR3 DNA: TGCGCCAGCACCTTTGGGGGGACAGGGGTTATTGAGCAGTACTTC
CDR3 protein: CASTFGGTGVIEQYF
D gene: TRBD1
CDR3 length: 15
clone size: NA
V gene: TRBV5-1
J gene: TRBJ2-7

CDR3 DNA: TGTGCCAGCAGCTTAGCGGCGGCACACTATGGCTACACCTTC
CDR3 protein: CASSLAAAHYGYTF
D gene: NA
CDR3 length: 14
clone size: NA
V gene: TRBV7-9
J gene: TRBJ1-2

CDR3 DNA: TGTGCCAGCAGCCAAACTAGCGGGGACTCCTACGAGCAGTACTTC
CDR3 protein: CASSQTSGDSYEQYF
D gene: TRBD2
CDR3 length: 15
clone size: many
V gene: TRBV4-2
J gene: TRBJ2-7

CDR3 DNA: TGTGCCAGCAGCTGGGGAACAGGCATGTATAATTCACCCCTCCACTTT
CDR3 protein: CASSWGTGMYNSPLHF
D gene: NA
CDR3 length: 16
clone size: NA
V gene: TRBV5-5
J gene: TRBJ1-6

CDR3 DNA: TGTGCCAGTAGCCCCGGGATCAATCAGCCCCAGCATTTT
CDR3 protein: CASSPGINQPQHF
D gene: NA
CDR3 length: 13
clone size: NA
V gene: TRBV19
J gene: TRBJ1-5

CDR3 DNA: TGTGCCAGCCTTAGCGCTAGGGGGGGAGCCTTCTCTTACGAGCAGTACTTC
CDR3 protein: CASLSARGGAFSYEQYF
D gene: NA
CDR3 length: 17
clone size: NA
V gene: TRBV2
J gene: TRBJ2-7

CDR3 DNA: TGTGCCAGCAGCTTTTCCGGGACTAGTTCGGATACGCAGTATTTT
CDR3 protein: CASSFSGTSSDTQYF
D gene: TRBD2
CDR3 length: 15
clone size: once
V gene: TRBV9
J gene: TRBJ2-3

CDR3 DNA: TGTGCCAGCAGCTCCCGCGGGGAGAGTAATGAAAAACTGTTTTTT
CDR3 protein: CASSSRGESNEKLFF
D gene: NA
CDR3 length: 15
clone size: NA
V gene: TRBV5-6
J gene: TRBJ1-4

CDR3 DNA: TGTGCCAGCAGGACAAGCGGGGGGGCAGGGGAGACCCAGTACTTC
CDR3 protein: CASRTSGGAGETQYF
D gene: TRBD2
CDR3 length: 15
clone size: NA
V gene: TRBV2
J gene: TRBJ2-5

CDR3 DNA: TGTGCCAGTAGATGGCTAGCGGGACCAGGGGGGTCCTACAATGAGCAGTTCTTC
CDR3 protein: CASRWLAGPGGSYNEQFF
D gene: TRBD2
CDR3 length: 18
clone size: NA
V gene: TRBV19
J gene: TRBJ2-1

CDR3 DNA: TGTGCCAGCAGCCCTAACAGGGGCTTAGGCGGCTACACCTTC
CDR3 protein: CASSPNRGLGGYTF
D gene: TRBD1
CDR3 length: 14
clone size: NA
V gene: TRBV7-9
J gene: TRBJ1-2

CDR3 DNA: TGCAGTGCTAGTCCCACGGAGGGCCGTGCAGATACGCAGTATTTT
CDR3 protein: CSASPTEGRADTQYF
D gene: NA
CDR3 length: 15
clone size: once
V gene: TRBV20-1
J gene: TRBJ2-3

CDR3 DNA: TGTGCCAGCAGCGTAGACGGCGGGAGGTACAATGAGCAGTTCTTC
CDR3 protein: CASSVDGGRYNEQFF
D gene: TRBD2
CDR3 length: 15
clone size: NA
V gene: TRBV9
J gene: TRBJ2-1

CDR3 DNA: TGCGCCAGCAGCCAAGAGGGGGGGACTGAAGCTTTCTTT
CDR3 protein: CASSQEGGTEAFF
D gene: NA
CDR3 length: 13
clone size: NA
V gene: TRBV4-1
J gene: TRBJ1-1

CDR3 DNA: TGTGCCAGCAGCTTTCAAGATTCGGTTGGCGAGCAGTACTTC
CDR3 protein: CASSFQDSVGEQYF
D gene: NA
CDR3 length: 14
clone size: NA
V gene: TRBV5-5
J gene: TRBJ2-7

CDR3 DNA: TGTGCCAGCAGTGAAGTTCGATCGGCTGAAGCTTTCTTT
CDR3 protein: CASSEVRSAEAFF
D gene: NA
CDR3 length: 13
clone size: NA
V gene: TRBV2
J gene: TRBJ1-1

CDR3 DNA: TGTGCCAGCTCACCTGGGCTGAACACCGGGGAGCTGTTTTTT
CDR3 protein: CASSPGLNTGELFF
D gene: NA
CDR3 length: 14
clone size: NA
V gene: TRBV18
J gene: TRBJ2-2

CDR3 DNA: TGCGCCAGCAGCTTTGAGCGGGGGGGCTACAATGAGCAGTTCTTC
CDR3 protein: CASSFERGGYNEQFF
D gene: TRBD2
CDR3 length: 15
clone size: NA
V gene: TRBV5-1
J gene: TRBJ2-1

CDR3 DNA: TGTGCCAGCACTCGACAGGGTGACTACAATGAGCAGTTCTTC
CDR3 protein: CASTRQGDYNEQFF
D gene: TRBD1
CDR3 length: 14
clone size: NA
V gene: TRBV6-5
J gene: TRBJ2-1

CDR3 DNA: TGTGCCAGCACCCAACAGGGGGCTTGGGAGACCCAGTACTTC
CDR3 protein: CASTQQGAWETQYF
D gene: TRBD1
CDR3 length: 14
clone size: NA
V gene: TRBV2
J gene: TRBJ2-5

CDR3 DNA: TGTGCCAGCAGCCAAGGCACAGGCAATGAAAAACTGTTTTTT
CDR3 protein: CASSQGTGNEKLFF
D gene: NA
CDR3 length: 14
clone size: NA
V gene: TRBV3-1/TRBV3-2
J gene: TRBJ1-4

CDR3 DNA: TGCGCCAGCAGCCAAGAAGGTCAGGGGGAGACCCAGTACTTC
CDR3 protein: CASSQEGQGETQYF
D gene: NA
CDR3 length: 14
clone size: NA
V gene: TRBV4-1
J gene: TRBJ2-5

CDR3 DNA: TGTGCCAGCAGCTCGAGGGTCAAGAACACTGAAGCTTTCTTT
CDR3 protein: CASSSRVKNTEAFF
D gene: NA
CDR3 length: 14
clone size: NA
V gene: TRBV7-2
J gene: TRBJ1-1

CDR3 DNA: TGTGCCTGGAGTTCGTGGGGGGGGTATGAGCAGTTCTTC
CDR3 protein: CAWSSWGGYEQFF
D gene: TRBD2
CDR3 length: 13
clone size: NA
V gene: TRBV30
J gene: TRBJ2-1

CDR3 DNA: TGTGCCAGCAACCCACCTAGCGCAGATACGCAGTATTTT
CDR3 protein: CASNPPSADTQYF
D gene: NA
CDR3 length: 13
clone size: NA
V gene: TRBV2
J gene: TRBJ2-3

CDR3 DNA: TGCGCCAGCAGCTTAGCATCGACTAATGAAAAACTGTTTTTT
CDR3 protein: CASSLASTNEKLFF
D gene: NA
CDR3 length: 14
clone size: NA
V gene: TRBV5-1
J gene: TRBJ1-4

CDR3 DNA: TGTGCCAGCAGTTTTCGGCAGCCCCAGCATTTT
CDR3 protein: CASSFRQPQHF
D gene: NA
CDR3 length: 11
clone size: NA
V gene: TRBV28
J gene: TRBJ1-5

CDR3 DNA: TGTGCCAGCAGTCAGGCCCCATGGGGACAGCTAATGAACACTGAAGCTTTCTTT
CDR3 protein: CASSQAPWGQLMNTEAFF
D gene: TRBD1
CDR3 length: 18
clone size: NA
V gene: TRBV6-6
J gene: TRBJ1-1

CDR3 DNA: TGTGCCAGCACTCCCCCGGACAGGGTATCGTATGAGCAGTTCTTC
CDR3 protein: CASTPPDRVSYEQFF
D gene: NA
CDR3 length: 15
clone size: NA
V gene: TRBV21-1
J gene: TRBJ2-1

CDR3 DNA: TGTGCCACCGCCGGGATCATGGACAATGAGCAGTTCTTC
CDR3 protein: CATAGIMDNEQFF
D gene: NA
CDR3 length: 13
clone size: NA
V gene: TRBV15
J gene: TRBJ2-1

CDR3 DNA: TGTGCCTGGAGTGTATTACCCTGGCAGGGTGGTGGCTACACCTTC
CDR3 protein: CAWSVLPWQGGGYTF
D gene: NA
CDR3 length: 15
clone size: NA
V gene: TRBV30
J gene: TRBJ1-2

CDR3 DNA: TGTGCCAGCAGCTTAGAGGGCTTTCGCTATGGCTACACCTTC
CDR3 protein: CASSLEGFRYGYTF
D gene: NA
CDR3 length: 14
clone size: NA
V gene: TRBV5-5
J gene: TRBJ1-2

CDR3 DNA: TGTGCCAGCACGGGGCCCCCGGGGAGGTCTCAGCCCCAGCATTTT
CDR3 protein: CASTGPPGRSQPQHF
D gene: NA
CDR3 length: 15
clone size: NA
V gene: TRBV6-5
J gene: TRBJ1-5

CDR3 DNA: TGTGCCAGCAGACCCAGGGGGCCCGGCACTGAAGCTTTCTTT
CDR3 protein: CASRPRGPGTEAFF
D gene: TRBD1
CDR3 length: 14
clone size: NA
V gene: TRBV6-5
J gene: TRBJ1-1